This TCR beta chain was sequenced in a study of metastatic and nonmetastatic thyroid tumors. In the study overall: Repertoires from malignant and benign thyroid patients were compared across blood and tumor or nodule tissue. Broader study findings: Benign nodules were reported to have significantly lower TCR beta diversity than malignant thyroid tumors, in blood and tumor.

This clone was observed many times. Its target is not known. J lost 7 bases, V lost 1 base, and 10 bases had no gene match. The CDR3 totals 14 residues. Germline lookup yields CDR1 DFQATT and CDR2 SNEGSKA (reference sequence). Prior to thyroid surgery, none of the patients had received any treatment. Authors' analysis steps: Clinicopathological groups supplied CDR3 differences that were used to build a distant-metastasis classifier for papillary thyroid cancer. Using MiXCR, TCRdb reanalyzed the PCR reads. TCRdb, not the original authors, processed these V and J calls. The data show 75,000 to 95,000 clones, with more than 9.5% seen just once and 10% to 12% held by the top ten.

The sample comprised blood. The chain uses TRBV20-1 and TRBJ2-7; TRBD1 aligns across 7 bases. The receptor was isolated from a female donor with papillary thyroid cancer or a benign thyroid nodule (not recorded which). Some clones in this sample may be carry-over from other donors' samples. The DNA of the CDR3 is TGCAGTGCTAGAGCCCGGGACAGCCTTAGGGAGCAGTACTTC. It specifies CSARARDSLREQYF.